The clone carrying this TCR beta chain was detected a few times. This entry belongs to a study of blood T cells in healthy people across ages. The CDR3 contains 12 residues. Germline V gene lookup returns CDR1 DFQATT and CDR2 SNEGSKA (reference sequence). Next came a second PCR, run for roughly 6 to 11 cycles, which used a sample-barcoded 5' primer along with a J-beta primer mix. A template-switch adaptor that had 12 random nucleotides put a tag on each cDNA molecule. TCRdb recomputed calls from the 5' RACE reads with MiXCR, one row per CDR3 protein. The data contain fewer than 1,200,000 distinct CDR3 sequences, approximately 26% of them singletons. The sample also formed part of further work on T cells of mothers and their children.

Sequenced: blood. V gene TRBV20-1 combines with J gene TRBJ2-5; D might be TRBD1 (5 bases). The J call may be incorrect, as the DNA end agrees better with TRBJ2-7. The origin of this receptor is a girl under 10 years old in good health. CDR3 nucleotides: TGCAGTGCTAGGGACATTATCTACGAGCAGTACTTC. This sequence encodes CSARDIIYEQYF.